A single sample gave rise to the 15 T cell receptor beta chains below, sequenced in a study of shared clonotypes between healthy human individuals. Positively selected for CCR7, the CD45RO-negative cells used as naive CD8 cells excluded terminally differentiated effector memory CD45RA+ cells. Profiling relied on immunoSEQ multiplex PCR, and the TCRdb table lists in-frame clones only, not all of them. Found here are about 680,000 clones, 92% of them singletons; the top ten hold more than 20%. Sequences were obtained from naive CD8+ T cells sorted from blood. The source of these receptors is a man in his thirties or forties in good health.

V is TRBV6-5 and J is TRBJ1-2, with 11 nucleotides matching TRBD1. V was pared by 5 bases and J by 6 bases, with 8 bases of the junction left unmatched. CDR1 MNHEY and CDR2 SVGAGI come from the germline V gene. There are 15 residues in the CDR3. The CDR3 here is CASSGLSGQGDGYTF. The CDR3 nucleotides are TGTGCCAGCAGTGGCTTATCGGGACAGGGGGATGGCTACACCTTC.

The J gene is TRBJ2-5, the V gene TRBV27; 10 nucleotides match TRBD2. Trimming cost V 6 bases and J 1 base; bases outside gene matches: 5. The V gene's germline CDR1 is MNHEY and CDR2 SMNVEV (reference sequence). This CDR3 is 15 amino acids long. The CDR3 loop is CASRVLAGSQETQYF. The CDR3 nucleotides read TGTGCCAGCAGAGTACTAGCGGGGAGCCAAGAGACCCAGTACTTC.

The CDR3 loop is CATSTTKADGYTF. The CDR3 DNA sequence: TGTGCCACCAGCACCACCAAAGCCGATGGCTACACCTTC. This chain connects TRBV15 to TRBJ1-2; D gene uncertain. The CDR3 is 13 residues long. Germline V gene lookup returns CDR1 LNHNV and CDR2 YYDKDF (reference sequence). V dropped 4 bases and J dropped 6 bases, with 12 bases sitting between them.

Concerning this clone: In the same sample, other DNA sequences code for this CDR3. The J gene is TRBJ2-3, the V gene TRBV11-2; 8 bases are shared with TRBD2. Germline values: CDR1 SGHAT, CDR2 FQNNGV. The V and J ends lost 5 bases and 1 base, in that order; junction bases with no gene match: 5. The CDR3 covers 15 residues. Written as DNA, the CDR3 is TGTGCCAGCAGCCCCGGACTAGCTGGCACAGATACGCAGTATTTT. It yields the protein CASSPGLAGTDTQYF.

The rearrangement uses TRBV9 and TRBJ2-2, with 9 nucleotides matching TRBD1. Germline CDR1 is SGDLS and CDR2 is YYNGEE. CDR3 length: 17 residues. After removal of 3 bases from V and 5 bases from J, the junction contained 11 bases not matched to a gene. In DNA, the CDR3 is TGTGCCAGCAGCGCCGCGGACCGGGACAGGGTAACCGGGGAGCTGTTTTTT. Translating gives CASSAADRDRVTGELFF.

V usage is TRBV7-9 and J usage is TRBJ2-7; 7 nucleotides line up with TRBD1. The V gene's germline CDR1 is SEHNR and CDR2 FQNEAQ (reference sequence). The CDR3 extends over 17 amino acids. The ends lost 3 bases at V and 2 bases at J; junction bases unmatched: 13. The CDR3 is CASSFFPLQGVAYEQYF. The CDR3 DNA reads TGTGCCAGCAGCTTTTTCCCGTTGCAGGGGGTTGCCTACGAGCAGTACTTC.

This chain links TRBV30 with TRBJ2-2; possible D gene TRBD1, 5 bases. The CDR3 length is 15 residues. V was clipped by 2 bases and J by 0 bases, with 10 bases between them. Germline V gene lookup returns CDR1 GTSNPN and CDR2 SVGIG (reference sequence). CDR3: CAWSPGLANTGELFF. The CDR3 DNA sequence: TGTGCCTGGAGTCCAGGGTTGGCGAACACCGGGGAGCTGTTTTTT.

The chain combines TRBV29-1 with TRBJ2-1, with D maybe TRBD1 (6 bases). CDR1 is SQVTM, CDR2 ANQGSEA, per germline. The CDR3 is 14 residues long. DNA for the CDR3: TGCAGGACACTCGGGGACAACTCCTACAATGAGCAGTTCTTC. This translates into CRTLGDNSYNEQFF.

V usage is TRBV27 and J usage is TRBJ2-4, with a possible D match to TRBD1 (6 bases). The CDR3 covers 16 residues. V lost 5 bases, J lost 0 bases, and 14 bases lay in between. The germline V gene encodes CDR1 MNHEY and CDR2 SMNVEV (reference sequence). CDR3 loop: CASSPIQGLAKNIQYF. Here the CDR3 DNA reads TGTGCCAGCAGTCCTATACAGGGTCTAGCCAAAAACATTCAGTACTTC.

CDR3 amino acids: CASSYSGRIHNEQFF. Here the CDR3 DNA reads TGTGCCAGCAGCTACAGCGGGAGGATTCACAATGAGCAGTTCTTC. V gene TRBV13 combines with J gene TRBJ2-1; 9 bases match TRBD2. The V gene's germline CDR1 is PRHDT and CDR2 FYEKMQ (reference sequence). CDR3 size: 15 residues. J lost 5 bases, V lost 4 bases, and 6 bases had no gene match.

The chain is built from TRBV27 and TRBJ2-1, with no clear D. Germline loops: CDR1 MNHEY, CDR2 SMNVEV (reference sequence). V lost 2 bases, J lost 0 bases, and 11 bases lay in between. The CDR3 extends over 16 amino acids. CDR3 region: CASSLMAGSSYNEQFF. The CDR3 DNA sequence: TGTGCCAGCAGTTTAATGGCCGGTAGCTCCTACAATGAGCAGTTCTTC.

The chain employs TRBV5-1 and TRBJ1-1; 7 nucleotides agree with TRBD1. CDR3 length: 13 residues. The V and J ends lost 2 bases and 6 bases, in that order; junction bases with no gene match: 4. Germline values: CDR1 SGHRS, CDR2 YFSETQ. CDR3 in DNA: TGCGCCAGCAGCTTAGACAGGGTCTCTGAAGCTTTCTTT. It yields the protein CASSLDRVSEAFF.

The chain uses TRBV27 and TRBJ2-7, with D perhaps matching TRBD2 (6 bases). Germline CDR1 is MNHEY and CDR2 is SMNVEV (reference sequence). V was clipped by 4 bases and J by 2 bases, with 12 bases between them. The CDR3 runs 14 residues. The CDR3 DNA sequence: TGTGCCAGCAGTTACCTGGGGGAGGCCTACGAGCAGTACTTC. The encoded protein is CASSYLGEAYEQYF.

This chain uses TRBV7-9 with TRBJ2-3; D gene ambiguous. V shed 5 bases and J shed 2 bases, with 8 bases lying between them. Germline-derived CDR1 and CDR2 are SEHNR and FQNEAQ (reference sequence). This CDR3 region has 13 residues. CDR3 sequence: CASSLPLTDTQYF. CDR3 sequence (DNA): TGTGCCAGCAGCCTTCCCCTCACAGATACGCAGTATTTT. The complete variable domain, with remaining parts taken from reference TRBV7-9 and TRBJ2-3, reads DTGVSQNPRHKITKRGQNVTFRCDPISEHNRLYWYRQTLGQGPEFLTYFQNEAQLEKSRLLSDRFSAERPKGSFSTLEIQRTEQGDSAMYLCASSLPLTDTQYFGPGTRLTVL.

This clone showed up just once. The sample contains more than one DNA sequence encoding this CDR3. This chain connects TRBV9 to TRBJ2-5, with D possibly TRBD1 on 5 matching bases. The V end was cut by 0 bases, the J end by 8 bases, with 8 bases between. In germline, CDR1 is SGDLS, CDR2 YYNGEE. This CDR3 contains 12 residues. This CDR3 is CASSVEGETQYF. The CDR3 coding sequence is TGTGCCAGCAGCGTAGAAGGGGAAACCCAGTACTTC.